The T cell receptor (beta chain) described here comes from a study of regulatory T cells in long-lasting Graves disease. Study results and caveats: Blood alone, not thyroid tissue, was studied. Persistent disease exhibited a predilection for TRBV28, TRBJ1-2 and TRBJ2-5. The persistent group shared around 3,000 public clonotypes, more than the approximately 1,000 shared by new patients.

The TCR beta library used iRepertoire HTBI primers with Arm-PCR amplification of CDR3. TCRdb passed the multiplex PCR reads through MiXCR, listing each CDR3 protein once. The table lists hundreds of thousands of distinct CDR3 sequences, around 17% of them singletons. This clonotype was seen ten or more times. Its antigen is as yet unknown. Described time point: newly diagnosed GD, antithyroid drugs for less than 3 months. Isolated PBMC RNA provided the starting material for the TCR library. This CDR3 has 13 residues. V lost 11 bases to trimming and J lost 2 bases; unmatched junction nucleotides: 8. In germline, CDR1 is SNHLY, CDR2 FYNNEI. A further study also used this sample, focusing on T cells in Graves' hyperthyroidism and ophthalmopathy. As that study records: Median prediction lead before ophthalmopathy onset was 6.5 months with the model.

The source was peripheral blood mononuclear cells (PBMCs), collected at new diagnosis, from a patient treated with antithyroid drugs. J is TRBJ1-1 and V is TRBV2; 7 bases fit TRBD1. The source is a woman aged 30 to 39 with Graves disease. The CDR3 sequence: CAGEGAGNTEAFF. The CDR3 nucleotides read TGTGCCGGAGAGGGGGCTGGAAACACTGAAGCTTTCTTT.